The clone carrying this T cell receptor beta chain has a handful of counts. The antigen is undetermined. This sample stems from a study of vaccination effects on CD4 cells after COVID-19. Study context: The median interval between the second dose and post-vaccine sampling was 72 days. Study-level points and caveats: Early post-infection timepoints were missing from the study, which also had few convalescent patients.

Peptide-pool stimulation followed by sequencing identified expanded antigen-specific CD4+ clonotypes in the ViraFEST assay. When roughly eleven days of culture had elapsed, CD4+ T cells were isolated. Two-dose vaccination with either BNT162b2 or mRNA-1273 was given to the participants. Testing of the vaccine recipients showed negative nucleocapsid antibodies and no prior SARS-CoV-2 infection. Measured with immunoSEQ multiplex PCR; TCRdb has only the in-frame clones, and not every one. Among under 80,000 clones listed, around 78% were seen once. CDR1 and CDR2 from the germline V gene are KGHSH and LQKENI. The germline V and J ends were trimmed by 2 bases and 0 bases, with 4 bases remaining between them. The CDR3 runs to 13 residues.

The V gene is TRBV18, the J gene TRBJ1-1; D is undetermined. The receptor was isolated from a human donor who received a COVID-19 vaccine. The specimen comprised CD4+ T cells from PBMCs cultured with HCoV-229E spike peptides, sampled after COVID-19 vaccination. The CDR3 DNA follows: TGTGCCAGCTCACCAGGGCTGAACACTGAAGCTTTCTTT. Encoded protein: CASSPGLNTEAFF.